This section outlines one T cell receptor beta chain sequence together with its context. Which antigen it targets is not known. It has no much larger one-base neighbor in the sample; base qualities were not kept. The germline V end is reduced by 7 bases and the J end by 6 bases; junction bases left unmatched: 12. Taken from cysteine to phenylalanine, the CDR3 has 15 residues. The DNA shown is the 45-base CDR3, in frame from base 1. As encoded in the germline V gene, CDR1 is MNHEY while CDR2 is SVGAGI. The entry originates in a study of blood T cell repertoires in COVID-19 (dated by TCRdb to 2020 to 2021). Background for the entire study: Samples covering the acute and convalescent phases of COVID-19 were provided by collaborators in the United States, Italy and Spain. Where available, HLA class I and class II types were obtained from metadata supplied by the sample provider rather than from assay-based typing. The material from the prospective study consisted of cDNA or gDNA derived from T cells, B-cell-depleted T cells, or PBMCs. Deeply sampled blood TCRbeta repertoires from subjects exposed to, actively infected with, or recovered from COVID-19 were included in the dataset. The repertoires were released in a freely available public database meant as a resource for research on the immune response to SARS-CoV-2. Sample metadata almost always included a de-identified subject ID, COVID-19 status, age in years and sex. The samples were drawn from two sources: the first 160 participants of the ongoing ImmuneRACE study, and fewer than 1,500 subjects contributed by 6 global collaborators. What the work shows at the level of the full study, not this receptor alone: How much clinical and demographic metadata was included differed by source and by participant, and the metadata was provided uncurated.

Another Seattle source contributed samples from volunteer blood donors who had recovered from COVID-19. Whole blood was collected in K2EDTA tubes by collaborating institutions according to the institutions' own protocols. For TCRbeta analysis, collaborators shipped samples in one of three forms: frozen whole blood, isolated PBMCs, or DNA extracted from either of those sample types. TCRbeta CDR3 regions were amplified from genomic DNA by means of the immunoSEQ Assay, a bias-controlled multiplex PCR. As for how the authors treated the data: Nucleated cell counts per sample were estimated from amplification of reference gene primers within the assay. Sequence reads were collapsed and filtered to measure the absolute abundance of every unique TCRbeta CDR3 rearrangement. Productive Simpson clonality was computed per sample as the square root of Simpson's diversity index over productive rearrangements. The clones in this table, taken by TCRdb from immuneACCESS, are in-frame only. Not every clone is retained; where verified, under half of the shortfall comes from an unresolved V gene, and the cause of the rest is unknown. V, J and clone size are those of that table, while D and trimming were read from the DNA. This sample lists 200,000 to 300,000 clones; 87% were detected once. Around 1.5% of the sample rests with the top ten.

The sequenced material came from peripheral blood. This sequence was found in a woman aged 40 to 50 who had recovered from COVID-19. The chain employs TRBV6-5 and TRBJ2-1, with TRBD2 matching 7 junction bases. The CDR3 region has the sequence CASTLTGTIINEQFF. In nucleotide form, the sequence is TGTGCCAGCACCTTGACCGGGACTATCATCAATGAGCAGTTCTTC.